What follows are 8 T cell receptor beta chains derived from one specimen sequenced in a study of Graves' ophthalmopathy and Graves' hyperthyroidism. Beta-chain TCR CDR3 regions were amplified from RNA transcripts. First-round RT-PCR used HTBI primers; second-round multiplex PCR followed. TCRdb fed the multiplex PCR reads into MiXCR, producing one record per CDR3 protein. The data contain 400,000 or so distinct CDR3 sequences, about a sixth of them singletons. Specimen: peripheral blood. These receptors were collected from an adult woman with stable Graves' hyperthyroidism.

This clonotype was counted at least ten times. At one boundary the junction diverges from the germline segment, which might be a read error. This rearrangement joins TRBV6-1 to TRBJ1-2; weak D call: TRBD1 (5 bases). Germline V CDR1 and CDR2: MNHNS, SASEGT. CDR3 length: 13 amino acids. In DNA, the CDR3 is TGTGCCAGCACCCTGACCGGGCAGGGATGGATAACTTTC. Translated: CASTLTGQGWITF.

This clonotype was detected many times. The chain combines TRBV28 with TRBJ2-7; D is perhaps TRBD2 (6 bases). CDR1 and CDR2 from the germline V gene are MDHEN and SYDVKM. V was cut by 6 bases and J by 3 bases, with 15 bases left in between. The CDR3 length is 14 residues. The CDR3 sequence: CASSPPRDDYEQYF. The CDR3, as DNA: TGTGCCAGCAGCCCCCCGCGGGATGACTACGAGCAGTACTTC.

In its sample, this clonotype was seen a few times. At one of its ends the junction is not consistent with the germline gene, which may arise from a read error. This chain links TRBV19 with TRBJ2-2, with a tentative D call TRBD1 (6 bases). This CDR3 spans 16 amino acids. Germline CDR1 and CDR2: LNHDA and SQIVND (reference sequence). The CDR3 region has the DNA TGTGCCGGTAGCTTACAGGGCAAAGGAGTGGCCGGGGAGCTGTTTTTT. This encodes CAGSLQGKGVAGELFF.

The chain employs TRBV30 and TRBJ1-1; D is uncertain. Germline CDR1 is GTSNPN and CDR2 is SVGIG (reference sequence). The CDR3 runs to 11 residues. Trimming took off 1 base at V and 4 bases at J, with 4 bases between the two ends. The CDR3: CAWSGSTEAFF. For the CDR3, the DNA is TGTGCCTGGAGTGGATCCACTGAAGCTTTCTTT.

The chain recombines TRBV9 with TRBJ2-5, with D perhaps matching TRBD1 or TRBD2 (6 bases each). V was shortened by 1 base and J by 4 bases, with 14 bases between the two germline ends. The CDR3 totals 15 residues. Germline V CDR1 and CDR2: SGDLS, YYNGEE. The CDR3: CASSVRVGGTETQYF. The DNA of the CDR3 is TGTGCCAGCAGCGTACGGGTGGGGGGCACAGAGACCCAGTACTTC.

This chain joins TRBV5-1 and TRBJ2-2, with D unresolved. The ends were cut back, 5 bases at V and 6 bases at J, with 8 bases in the middle. The CDR3 totals 12 residues. The V gene's germline CDR1 is SGHRS and CDR2 YFSETQ. Here the CDR3 DNA reads TGCGCCAGCAGTTCGCCCGCCGGGGAGCTGTTTTTT. This translates into CASSSPAGELFF.

This clonotype showed up many times. The chain recombines TRBV29-1 with TRBJ1-5; TRBD1 aligns across 7 bases. V was pared by 1 base and J by 2 bases, with 11 bases of the junction left unmatched. The CDR3 runs 17 residues. CDR1 and CDR2 (germline): SQVTM, ANQGSEA. In DNA, the CDR3 is TGCAGCGTTGAAGCGGCTACAGGGGTCGGGGGCAATCAGCCCCAGCATTTT. Its translation: CSVEAATGVGGNQPQHF. The whole variable domain, filled in from reference TRBV29-1 and TRBJ1-5, reads SAVISQKPSRDICQRGTSLTIQCQVDSQVTMMFWYRQQPGQSLTLIATANQGSEATYESGFVIDKFPISRPNLTFSTLTVSNMSPEDSSIYLCSVEAATGVGGNQPQHFGDGTRLSIL.

V and J are TRBV7-2 and TRBJ2-7; D uncertain. This CDR3 has 11 residues. V dropped 3 bases and J dropped 6 bases, with 6 bases sitting between them. Germline values: CDR1 SGHTA, CDR2 FQGNSA. CDR3 nucleotides: TGTGCCAGCAGCTTCAGTGTCGAGCAGTACTTC. Residues: CASSFSVEQYF.